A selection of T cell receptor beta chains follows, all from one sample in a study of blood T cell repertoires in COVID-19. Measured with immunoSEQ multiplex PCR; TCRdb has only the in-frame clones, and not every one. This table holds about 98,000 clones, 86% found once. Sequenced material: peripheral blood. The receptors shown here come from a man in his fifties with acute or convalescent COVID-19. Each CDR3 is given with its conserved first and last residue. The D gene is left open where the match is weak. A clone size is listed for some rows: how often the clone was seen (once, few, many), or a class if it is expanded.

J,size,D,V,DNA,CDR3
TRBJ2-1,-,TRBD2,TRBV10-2,TGCGCCAGCAGTATAGCGGGAGGGAACTACAATGAGCAGTTCTTC,CASSIAGGNYNEQFF
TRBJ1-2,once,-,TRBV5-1,TGCGCCAGCAGCTTGGTTTGGGGGGAGGAGGATGGCTACACCTTC,CASSLVWGEEDGYTF
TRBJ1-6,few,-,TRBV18,TGTGCCAGCTCACCACTCGGGGAGGGTTCACCCCTCCACTTT,CASSPLGEGSPLHF
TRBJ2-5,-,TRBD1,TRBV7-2,TGTGCCAGCAGCTTGAATAGGGGGCGAGGGGAGACCCAGTACTTC,CASSLNRGRGETQYF
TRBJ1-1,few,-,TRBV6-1,TGTGCCAGCAGTGAAGAGGAGACCACTGAAGCTTTCTTT,CASSEEETTEAFF
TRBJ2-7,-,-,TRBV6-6,TGTGCCAGCAGTACCCCTGCAGGCGAGCAGTACTTC,CASSTPAGEQYF
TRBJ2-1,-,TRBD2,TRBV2,TGTGCCAGCAGTGAATCGGAGACTAGCGGCAGCTCCTACAATGAGCAGTTCTTC,CASSESETSGSSYNEQFF
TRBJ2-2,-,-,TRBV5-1,TGCGCCAGCAGCTCCCGGGCCGAGGGTCCCGGGGAGCTGTTTTTT,CASSSRAEGPGELFF
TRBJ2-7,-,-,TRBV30,TGTGCCTGGAGTGTACTAGGGGGGGGGACCTACGAGCAGTACTTC,CAWSVLGGGTYEQYF
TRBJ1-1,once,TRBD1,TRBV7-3,TGTGCCAGCAGCCCAGTACAGGGGGCCAAAGCTTTCTTT,CASSPVQGAKAFF
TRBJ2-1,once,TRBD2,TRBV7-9,TGTGCCAGCAGCTTAGGTAGGACTAGGCCCCCCCTCGGCCACAATGAGCAGTTCTTC,CASSLGRTRPPLGHNEQFF
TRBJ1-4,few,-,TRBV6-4,TGTGCCAGCACACGGGGGGAAGAACTGTTTTTT,CASTRGEELFF
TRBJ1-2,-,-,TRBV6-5,TGTGCCAGCAGTTACCGGGAGTCTGGCGGCTACACCTTC,CASSYRESGGYTF
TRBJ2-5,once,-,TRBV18,TGTGCCAGCTCACCACCGACGGGAGAAGCCGCCCGGACCCAGTACTTC,CASSPPTGEAARTQYF
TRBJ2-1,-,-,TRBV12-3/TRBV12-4,TGTGCCAGCAGCCAGGGGCAGGGTCATGAGCAGTTCTTC,CASSQGQGHEQFF
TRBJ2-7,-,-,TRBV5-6,TGTGCCAGCAGCTTGCGTGGGGGGTACTCCTACGAGCAGTACTTC,CASSLRGGYSYEQYF
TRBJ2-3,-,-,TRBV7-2,TGTGCCAGCAGCTTAAGACAGACAGATACGCAGTATTTT,CASSLRQTDTQYF
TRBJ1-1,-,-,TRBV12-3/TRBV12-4,TGTGCCAGCAGTCAGGGGTTGGGAGCTTTCTTT,CASSQGLGAFF